This T cell receptor (beta chain) stems from a study of response to subunit inactivated influenza vaccine. The ends lost 6 bases at V and 3 bases at J; junction bases unmatched: 3. The CDR3 sequence is 15 residues long. TCRdb reanalysed the RT-PCR reads using MiXCR and keeps one entry per CDR3 protein. Here the sample spans over 800,000 distinct CDR3 sequences, 21% being singletons. The material was PBMCs from blood, obtained roughly 5 days after vaccination. The chain is built from TRBV12-3 or TRBV12-4 and TRBJ2-1, with 12 bases identical to TRBD2. This sequence originates from a man between 50 and 59 years old who received an inactivated influenza vaccine. The CDR3 sequence is CASRLAGGGYNEQFF. The DNA for the CDR3 is TGTGCCAGCAGACTAGCGGGAGGAGGCTACAATGAGCAGTTCTTC.